Sequencing of this T cell receptor (beta chain) was carried out in a study of T cell responses to AZD1222 COVID-19 vaccine listed by TCRdb under 2021. As for the study more broadly: A total of 230 to 250 trial participants underwent TCR sequencing, of whom some 210 received two doses of AZD1222 and roughly 25 received two doses of the MenACWY control vaccine. Enrollment into the trials was organized by age into subgroups of 18-55, 56-69 and 70-plus years, and those subgroups contained about 160, 30 and 59 TCR-sequenced participants, respectively.

The investigation overall reported the following: Participants were mostly white British, with more females than males. The authors suggested clonal diversity may have been underestimated. After two AZD1222 doses, both the breadth and the depth of spike-specific TCRs were significantly higher than at day 0 and than in MenACWY recipients. CD4 TCRs associated with the vaccine covered the entire spike protein, and the dominant responses were in regions 160-218 and 743-854. Conclusions about previously exposed vaccinees were limited because only six AZD1222 recipients were SARS-CoV-2 seropositive at baseline. Because no day 14 peak-response samples were available, repertoires were characterized only after the peak T cell response. Reportedly, almost half of the unique spike-specific TCRs recognized epitopes lying outside the regions that are mutated in the B.1.351 and B.1.1.7 variants. In the small 56-69-year group, the increase in depth fell short of significance, most likely because of low power.

V drops 4 bases and J drops 4 bases, leaving 14 bases in between. The CDR3 runs 15 amino acids, cysteine and phenylalanine included. Only the CDR3 portion is preserved as DNA: 45 bases, with reading frame beginning at the first base. CDR1 LGHDT and CDR2 YNNKEL are derived from the germline V gene (reference sequence). Points on this clone: Its antigen is currently not known. The sample holds no much larger clone one base away, and base qualities are not on file.

The CDR3 regions of human TCRbeta chains were analyzed by immunosequencing. The paper's processing steps were these. Repertoire TCRs were matched against a reference library of SARS-CoV-2-specific TCRs generated with the MIRA antigen-specificity platform. Breadth was defined as the fraction of unique TCRs that were SARS-CoV-2-associated, and depth was defined as the fraction of total T cells that were SARS-CoV-2-associated. Using the MIRA data, every spike-specific TCR was mapped to the spike region that the TCR reacted to and assigned to either a CD4 or a CD8 class. Log10-transformed breadth and depth values were compared by one-way ANOVA with Sidak's multiple comparisons tests. Sourced from immuneACCESS, this table was stored by TCRdb with only in-frame sequences that have V and J called. A share of the clones is absent; for the studies checked, an unresolved V gene accounts for under half, and the remainder has no known explanation. V and J calls and clone size are those listed in that table; D and trimming were worked out from the DNA. Across this sample there are about 42,000 clones, with approximately 89% seen only once. The ten most abundant clones make up 25% of the sample.

Explained via the paper, the time point label denotes: about 28 days (+/-7) after the second vaccine dose. AZD1222 recipients whose second dose came at about 4 weeks and those whose second dose came at about 12 weeks were combined into one group, since spike-specific TCR depth and breadth did not differ between the two schedules. Vaccinee samples came from UK trials COV001 and COV002, including a single-blind randomized controlled phase 2/3 trial of AZD1222 (ChAdOx1 nCoV-19) in healthy adults. For TCRbeta chain sequencing, PBMC samples from trial participants were taken at day 0 and at day 28 after the second dose.

The clonotype was recovered from an adult who received the AZD1222 COVID-19 vaccine. The sequence links TRBV3-1 (or the pseudogene TRBV3-2) to TRBJ1-3, with TRBD1 as a weak D call on 6 bases. Sequences were derived from peripheral blood, sampled 28 days after the second AZD1222 dose. The DNA reads as follows: TGTGCCAGCAGCCGGGGGGGCGGCAGGGGAAACACCATATATTTT. This gives the protein CASSRGGGRGNTIYF.